Each of the 19 T cell receptor beta chains below was sequenced from the same sample in a study of T cells after yellow fever vaccination. TCRdb fed the 5' RACE reads into MiXCR, producing one record per CDR3 protein. Seen here are 500,000 to 700,000 distinct CDR3 sequences, roughly 19% observed once, and the top ten hold 14%. Sequencing used PBMCs, obtained 15 days after the yellow fever booster vaccination. These receptors were obtained from a man aged 30-40 years who received the YFV17D yellow fever vaccine.

This clonotype was recorded a few times. The chain carries TRBV5-1 and TRBJ2-1; 9 positions agree with TRBD2. J gave up 7 bases and V 1 base, and 6 bases lay outside the gene matches. CDR3 length: 15 amino acids. The germline CDR1 and CDR2 sequences are SGHRS and YFSETQ. This CDR3 reads CASSLISGSDNEQFF. For the CDR3, the DNA is TGCGCCAGCAGCTTGATTAGCGGGAGTGATAATGAGCAGTTCTTC.

J is TRBJ2-7 and V is TRBV5-5; a weak D match, TRBD1 (6 bases). CDR3 length: 16 amino acids. CDR1 SGHKS and CDR2 YYEKEE come from the germline V gene (reference sequence). The V end lost 4 bases, the J end lost 7 bases, and 24 bases lay between the germline ends. The CDR3 DNA is TGTGCCAGCAGCCGGTGGTCAGGGGTTCGGGCGGAAGAGCAGTACTTC. Its translation: CASSRWSGVRAEEQYF.

CDR3 protein: CSASSSVTAGNTIYF. Written as DNA, the CDR3 is TGCAGTGCTAGTAGTTCTGTGACAGCGGGAAACACCATATATTTT. The V and J genes are TRBV20-1 and TRBJ1-3, with D possibly TRBD1 on 5 matching bases. The CDR3 is 15 amino acids. The V gene's germline CDR1 is DFQATT and CDR2 SNEGSKA (reference sequence). V dropped 3 bases and J dropped 4 bases, with 16 bases sitting between them.

The chain recombines TRBV5-5 with TRBJ2-1; a weak D match, TRBD1 (6 bases). V lost 6 bases to trimming and J lost 4 bases, with 17 bases between them. The CDR3 runs 15 residues. Germline V CDR1 and CDR2: SGHKS, YYEKEE (reference sequence). The CDR3: CASTSRGGDYNEQFF. The CDR3 DNA reads TGTGCCAGCACCTCAAGAGGGGGAGATTACAATGAGCAGTTCTTC. The variable domain in full, completed from reference TRBV5-5 and TRBJ2-1, reads DAGVTQSPTHLIKTRGQQVTLRCSPISGHKSVSWYQQVLGQGPQFIFQYYEKEERGRGNFPDRFSARQFPNYSSELNVNALLLGDSALYLCASTSRGGDYNEQFFGPGTRLTVL.

The V and J genes are TRBV28 and TRBJ1-2; the D is unclear. The CDR3 consists of 10 residues. CDR1 is MDHEN, CDR2 SYDVKM, per germline. V was shortened by 6 bases and J by 8 bases, with 7 bases between the two germline ends. The CDR3 spells CASRHGGYTF. In DNA, the CDR3 is TGTGCCAGCAGACATGGGGGCTACACCTTC.

This chain uses TRBV24-1 with TRBJ2-1; 9 bases map to TRBD2. Germline V gene data show CDR1 as KGHDR and CDR2 as SFDVKD. The CDR3 runs to 16 residues. Unmatched junction bases numbered 5, after V lost 1 base and J lost 5 bases. The DNA for the CDR3 is TGTGCCACCAGTGATTTCGCTAGCGGGAACGACAATGAGCAGTTCTTC. Translated: CATSDFASGNDNEQFF.

This chain uses TRBV30 with TRBJ2-7, with D perhaps matching TRBD1 or TRBD2 (5 bases each). The ends were cut back, 1 base at V and 3 bases at J, with 13 bases in the middle. This CDR3 is 14 amino acids long. Germline CDR1 reads GTSNPN; CDR2 reads SVGIG (reference sequence). CDR3 protein: CAWSDWGSRYEQYF. The DNA for the CDR3 is TGTGCCTGGAGTGATTGGGGGAGTCGCTACGAGCAGTACTTC.

The V call is TRBV20-1, the J call TRBJ2-2, with TRBD1 matching over 7 bases. This CDR3 spans 15 amino acids. Trimming at V came to 3 bases and at J to 4 bases, leaving 8 bases not matched to a gene. Germline V lookup: CDR1 DFQATT, CDR2 SNEGSKA (reference sequence). The CDR3, as DNA: TGCAGTGCTAGCGGGCGACAGGGTAGCACCGGGGAGCTGTTTTTT. Translated, it gives CSASGRQGSTGELFF.

In its sample, this clonotype was seen a few times. This chain uses TRBV28 with TRBJ2-7; D is undetermined. Trimming took off 5 bases at V and 5 bases at J, with 13 bases between the two ends. The CDR3 length is 13 residues. In germline, CDR1 is MDHEN, CDR2 SYDVKM. The DNA for the CDR3 is TGTGCCAGCAGTACCCCGGCCCCCCACGAGCAGTACTTC. Amino acid sequence: CASSTPAPHEQYF.

This clonotype was detected a few times. V and J are TRBV29-1 and TRBJ2-2; maybe TRBD2 (5 bases). This CDR3 spans 13 amino acids. Per germline, CDR1 SQVTM and CDR2 ANQGSEA. V dropped 8 bases and J dropped 4 bases, with 14 bases sitting between them. The CDR3 reads CSSSRDTTGELFF. The CDR3 nucleotides read TGCAGCTCCTCCCGGGATACCACCGGGGAGCTGTTTTTT.

The chain joins TRBV19 to TRBJ2-5; D could derive from TRBD1 or TRBD2 (6 bases each). CDR1 is LNHDA, CDR2 SQIVND, per germline (reference sequence). The CDR3 runs to 16 residues. V gave up 6 bases and J gave up 5 bases, with 22 bases separating them. As DNA, the CDR3 is TGTGCCAGTAGCGACGGACCAGGGGAAGCGGGCGAGACCCAGTACTTC. Its translation is CASSDGPGEAGETQYF.

V gene TRBV7-3 combines with J gene TRBJ2-3, with no clear D. The CDR3 sequence is 14 residues long. V gave up 5 bases and J gave up 5 bases, with 14 bases separating them. The germline gives CDR1 SGHTA, CDR2 FQGTGA. CDR3 amino acids: CASSQVPSGDTQYF. The CDR3 DNA sequence: TGTGCCAGCAGCCAAGTGCCCTCGGGAGATACGCAGTATTTT.

This clonotype was seen a handful of times. V is TRBV12-3 or TRBV12-4 and J is TRBJ2-5; 7 bases align to TRBD2. The CDR3 covers 14 residues. The V gene end was trimmed by 4 bases and the J gene end by 5 bases; junction bases not matched to a gene: 7. The chain's CDR3 is CASSSGGSVETQYF. In nucleotides, the CDR3 is TGTGCCAGCAGTTCCGGGGGGAGTGTGGAGACCCAGTACTTC.

A few counts support this clonotype. The chain uses TRBV12-3 or TRBV12-4 and TRBJ2-7; TRBD1 or TRBD2 may be the D gene (5 bases each). Trimming took 4 bases from V and 5 from J, leaving 15 bases between them. The CDR3 totals 14 residues. The CDR3 DNA reads TGTGCCAGCAGTTCGTTTGCAGGGAGCCACGAGCAGTACTTC. Amino acids: CASSSFAGSHEQYF.

The chain links TRBV29-1 to TRBJ1-1, with D hard to call. Per the germline V gene, CDR1 is SQVTM and CDR2 is ANQGSEA. This CDR3 contains 12 residues. The V gene lost 4 bases and the J gene lost 7 bases, with 13 bases spanning the gap. The CDR3 here is CSVVRELGEAFF. Written as DNA, the CDR3 is TGCAGCGTTGTCAGAGAGCTTGGTGAAGCTTTCTTT.

Points on this clonotype: One junction end disagrees with the germline gene, perhaps due to a read error. This chain links TRBV6-5 with TRBJ2-3; TRBD2 aligns across 12 bases. CDR1 is MNHEY, CDR2 SVGAGI, per germline. This CDR3 region has 15 residues. The CDR3 is CASSSPGTSGPPGDF. In nucleotides, the CDR3 is TGTGCCAGCAGTTCTCCCGGGACTAGCGGGCCTCCGGGGGATTTT.

The chain joins TRBV7-8 to TRBJ2-7, with D possibly matching TRBD2 (6 bases). The ends were cut back, 5 bases at V and 4 bases at J, with 12 bases in the middle. CDR3 length equals 13 residues. The germline gives CDR1 SGHVS, CDR2 FQNEAQ. This CDR3 is CASSGKGLYEQYF. The DNA of the CDR3 is TGTGCCAGCAGCGGGAAGGGACTTTACGAGCAGTACTTC.

The rearrangement uses TRBV7-9 and TRBJ2-1; 12 nucleotides agree with TRBD2. CDR1 and CDR2 (germline): SEHNR, FQNEAQ (reference sequence). This CDR3 comprises 17 residues. V lost 2 bases, J lost 10 bases, and 12 bases stayed unmatched. The CDR3 sequence: CASSLLAGGNYFREQFF. DNA for the CDR3: TGTGCCAGCAGCTTACTAGCGGGAGGGAACTACTTCAGGGAGCAGTTCTTC.

This clonotype was found a few times. V and J are TRBV28 and TRBJ2-1, with 8 bases matching TRBD2. The length of the CDR3 is 15 residues. The J segment lost 9 bases and the V segment lost 5 bases, leaving 12 bases of the junction unmatched. CDR1 and CDR2 from the germline V gene are MDHEN and SYDVKM. The CDR3 reads CASSPPASGGPEQFF. For the CDR3, the DNA is TGTGCCAGCAGTCCCCCAGCGTCGGGAGGGCCTGAGCAGTTCTTC.